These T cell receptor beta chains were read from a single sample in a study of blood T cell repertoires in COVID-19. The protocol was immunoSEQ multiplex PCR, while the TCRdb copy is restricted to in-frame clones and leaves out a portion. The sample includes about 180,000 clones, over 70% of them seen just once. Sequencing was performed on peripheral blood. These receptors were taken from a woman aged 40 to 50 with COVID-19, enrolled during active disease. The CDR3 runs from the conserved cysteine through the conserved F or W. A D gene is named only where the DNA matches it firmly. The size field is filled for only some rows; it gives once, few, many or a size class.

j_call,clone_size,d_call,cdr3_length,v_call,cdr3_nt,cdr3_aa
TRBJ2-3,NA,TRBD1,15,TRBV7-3,TGTGCCAGCAGCTTCGCCGGGACAGGTGTCGATACGCAGTATTTT,CASSFAGTGVDTQYF
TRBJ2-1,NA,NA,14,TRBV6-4,TGTGCCAGCAGCCCAGGGCATCCATACAATGAGCAGTTCTTC,CASSPGHPYNEQFF
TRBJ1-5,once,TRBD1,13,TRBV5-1,TGCGCCAGCGGGGACAGGCTGAATCAGCCCCAGCATTTT,CASGDRLNQPQHF
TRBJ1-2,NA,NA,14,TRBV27,TGTGCCAGCAGTTTGACAGGAGGTATTATAGGCTACACCTTC,CASSLTGGIIGYTF
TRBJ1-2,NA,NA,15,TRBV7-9,TGTGCCAGCAGCCTTACTGGAAGAACGGGTTTTGGCTACACCTTC,CASSLTGRTGFGYTF
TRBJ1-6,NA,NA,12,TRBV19,TGTGCCAGTAGTATAGGGAGTTCACCCCTCCACTTT,CASSIGSSPLHF
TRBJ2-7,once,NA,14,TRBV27,TGTGCCAGCAGTCCAAGACTCCTGTCCTACGAGCAGTACTTC,CASSPRLLSYEQYF
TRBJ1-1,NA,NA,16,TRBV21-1,TGTGCCAGCAGCCGACGGGACAGCTTACCGAACACTGAAGCTTTCTTT,CASSRRDSLPNTEAFF
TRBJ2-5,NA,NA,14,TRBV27,TGTGCCAGCAGTTCCAGGGACAATCAAGAGACCCAGTACTTC,CASSSRDNQETQYF
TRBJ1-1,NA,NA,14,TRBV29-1,TGCAGCGTTGAAAGGGGTCGGAAGAACACTGAAGCTTTCTTT,CSVERGRKNTEAFF
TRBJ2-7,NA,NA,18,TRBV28,TGTGCCAGCAGTTTTGTCGCCGGGCTGACAGTGAGCTCCTACGAGCAGTACTTC,CASSFVAGLTVSSYEQYF
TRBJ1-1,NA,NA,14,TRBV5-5,TGTGCCAGCAGCGCCCGCGGTGGGAACACTGAAGCTTTCTTT,CASSARGGNTEAFF
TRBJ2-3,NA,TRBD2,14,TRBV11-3,TGTGCCAGCAGCTCCGGACTAGCGAGGGATACGCAGTATTTT,CASSSGLARDTQYF
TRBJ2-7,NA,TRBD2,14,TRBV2,TGTGCCAGCGGCCCCTGGGGGGGGGACTACGAGCAGTACTTC,CASGPWGGDYEQYF
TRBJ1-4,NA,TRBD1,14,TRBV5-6,TGTGCCAGCAGCAGGACAGGGGTTAATGAAAAACTGTTTTTT,CASSRTGVNEKLFF
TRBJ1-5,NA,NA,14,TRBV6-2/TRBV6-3,TGTGCCAGCAGTTACTCCGGTAGCAATCAGCCCCAGCATTTT,CASSYSGSNQPQHF
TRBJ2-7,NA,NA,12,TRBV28,TGTGCCAGCAGTTTTAGCGCCTACGAGCAGTACTTC,CASSFSAYEQYF
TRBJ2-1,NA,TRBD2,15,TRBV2,TGTGCCAGAGGAACGGCGGGGGGAGGTGGGAATGAGCAGTTCTTC,CARGTAGGGGNEQFF
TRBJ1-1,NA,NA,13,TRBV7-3,TGTGCCACCCGGGAGGGTACAGACACTGAAGCTTTCTTT,CATREGTDTEAFF
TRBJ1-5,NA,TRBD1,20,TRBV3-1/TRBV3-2,TGTGCCAGCAGCCACAGTATCAGGGGGCGCAAGATCGGCTACAATCAGCCCCAGCATTTT,CASSHSIRGRKIGYNQPQHF
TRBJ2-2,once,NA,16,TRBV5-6,TGTGCCAGCAGCTCCGTCACCGGGATTCGAGCCCGGGAGCTGTTTTTT,CASSSVTGIRARELFF
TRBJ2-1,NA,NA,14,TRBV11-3,TGTGCCAGCAGCTTAAGGCGGGGTGTCAATGAGCAGTTCTTC,CASSLRRGVNEQFF
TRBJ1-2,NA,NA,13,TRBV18,TGTGCCAGCTCACCAGACGCCTCCGGGGGCTACACCTTC,CASSPDASGGYTF
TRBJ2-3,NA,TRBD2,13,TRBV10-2,TGCGCCAGCTCCCCGGGGGGGACAGATACGCAGTATTTT,CASSPGGTDTQYF
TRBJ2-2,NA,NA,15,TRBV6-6,TGTGCCAGCACCCGACCCGGGGTTGGGACCGGGGAGCTGTTTTTT,CASTRPGVGTGELFF
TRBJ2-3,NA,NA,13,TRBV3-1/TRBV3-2,TGTGCCAGCAGCCAAGTCTTTCCAGATACGCAGTATTTT,CASSQVFPDTQYF
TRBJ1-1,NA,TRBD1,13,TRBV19,TGTGCCAGTAGTATACACAGGGGGCAGGGAGCTTTCTTT,CASSIHRGQGAFF
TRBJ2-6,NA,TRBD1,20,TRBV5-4,TGTGCCAGCAGCTTACCAATACCCCCGCAACAGGGGACTGGGGCCAACGTCCTGACTTTC,CASSLPIPPQQGTGANVLTF
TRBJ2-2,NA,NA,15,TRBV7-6,TGTGCCAGCAGCCGCGGGACAGTAAACACCGGGGAGCTGTTTTTT,CASSRGTVNTGELFF
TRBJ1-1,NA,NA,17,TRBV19,TGTGCCAGTAGTATGGGGCCGAGGATCAGCTTGAACACTGAAGCTTTCTTT,CASSMGPRISLNTEAFF
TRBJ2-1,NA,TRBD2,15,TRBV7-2,TGTGCCAGCAGCCTCGGACTAGCGGTGGGTAATGAGCAGTTCTTC,CASSLGLAVGNEQFF
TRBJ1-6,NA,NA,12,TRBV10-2,TGCGCCAGCAGCCCAGGGAATTCACCCCTCCACTTT,CASSPGNSPLHF
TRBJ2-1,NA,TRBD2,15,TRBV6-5,TGTGCCAGCAGTTCAACGGGACTAGCGGGGAAGGGGCAGTTCTTC,CASSSTGLAGKGQFF
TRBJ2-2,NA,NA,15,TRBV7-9,TGTGCCAGCAGCTTACAGCGGGCCGCCACCGGGGAGCTGTTTTTT,CASSLQRAATGELFF
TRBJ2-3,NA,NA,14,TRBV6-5,TGTGCCAGCAGCTCGCGGTCTAGCACAGATACGCAGTATTTT,CASSSRSSTDTQYF
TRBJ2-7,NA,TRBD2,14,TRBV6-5,TGTGCCAGCAGTTCTGGGACTAGCGGATACGAGCAGTACTTC,CASSSGTSGYEQYF